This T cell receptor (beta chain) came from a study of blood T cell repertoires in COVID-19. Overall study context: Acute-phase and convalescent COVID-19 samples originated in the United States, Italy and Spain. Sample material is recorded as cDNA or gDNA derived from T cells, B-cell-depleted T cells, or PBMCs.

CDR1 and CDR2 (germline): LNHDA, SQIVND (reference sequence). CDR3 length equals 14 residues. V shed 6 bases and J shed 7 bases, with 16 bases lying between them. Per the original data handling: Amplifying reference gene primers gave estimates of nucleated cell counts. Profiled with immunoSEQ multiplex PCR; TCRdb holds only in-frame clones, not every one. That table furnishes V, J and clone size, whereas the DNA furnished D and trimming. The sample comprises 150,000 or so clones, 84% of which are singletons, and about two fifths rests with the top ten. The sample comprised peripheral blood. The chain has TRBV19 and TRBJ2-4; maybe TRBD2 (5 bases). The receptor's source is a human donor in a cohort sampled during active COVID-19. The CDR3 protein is CASSTRRGMNIQYF. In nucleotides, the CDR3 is TGTGCCAGTAGCACCCGACGGGGTATGAACATTCAGTACTTC.